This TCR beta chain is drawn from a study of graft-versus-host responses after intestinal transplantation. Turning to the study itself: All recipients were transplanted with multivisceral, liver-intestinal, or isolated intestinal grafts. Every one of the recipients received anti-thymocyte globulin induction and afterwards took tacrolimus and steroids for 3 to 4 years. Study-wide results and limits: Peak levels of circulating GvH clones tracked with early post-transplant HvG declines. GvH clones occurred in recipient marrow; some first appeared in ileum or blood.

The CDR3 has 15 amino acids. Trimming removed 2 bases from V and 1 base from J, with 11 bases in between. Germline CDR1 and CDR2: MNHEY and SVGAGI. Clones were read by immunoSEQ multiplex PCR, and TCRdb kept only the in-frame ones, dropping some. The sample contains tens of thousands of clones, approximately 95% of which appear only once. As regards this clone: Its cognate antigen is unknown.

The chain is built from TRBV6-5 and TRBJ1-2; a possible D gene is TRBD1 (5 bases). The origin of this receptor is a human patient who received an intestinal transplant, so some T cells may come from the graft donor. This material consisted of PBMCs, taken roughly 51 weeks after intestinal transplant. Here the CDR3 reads CASSYGQGHNYGYTF. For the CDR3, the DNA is TGTGCCAGCAGTTACGGGCAGGGTCATAACTATGGCTACACCTTC.